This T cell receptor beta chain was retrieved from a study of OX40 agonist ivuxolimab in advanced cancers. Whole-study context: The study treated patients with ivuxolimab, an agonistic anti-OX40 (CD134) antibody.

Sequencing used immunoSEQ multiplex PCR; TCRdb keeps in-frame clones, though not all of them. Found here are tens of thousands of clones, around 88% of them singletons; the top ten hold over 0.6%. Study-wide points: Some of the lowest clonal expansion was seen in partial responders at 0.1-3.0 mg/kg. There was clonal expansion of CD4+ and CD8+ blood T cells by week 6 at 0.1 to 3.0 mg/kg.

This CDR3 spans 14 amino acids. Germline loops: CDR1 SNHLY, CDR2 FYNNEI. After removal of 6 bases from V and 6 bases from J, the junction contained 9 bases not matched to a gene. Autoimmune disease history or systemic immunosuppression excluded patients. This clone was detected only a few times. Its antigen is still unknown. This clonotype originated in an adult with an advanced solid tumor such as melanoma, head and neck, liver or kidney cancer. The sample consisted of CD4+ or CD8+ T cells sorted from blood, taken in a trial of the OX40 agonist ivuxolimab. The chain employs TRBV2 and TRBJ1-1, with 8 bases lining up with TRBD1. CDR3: CASREQGEGAEAFF. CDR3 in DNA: TGTGCCAGCAGGGAACAGGGGGAGGGGGCTGAAGCTTTCTTT. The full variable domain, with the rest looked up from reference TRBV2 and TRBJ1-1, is EPEVTQTPSHQVTQMGQEVILRCVPISNHLYFYWYRQILGQKVEFLVSFYNNEISEKSEIFDDQFSVERPDGSNFTLKIRSTKLEDSAMYFCASREQGEGAEAFFGQGTRLTVV.